The 18 T cell receptor beta chains below all came from one sample that was sequenced in a study of blood T cell repertoires in COVID-19. TCRdb's copy holds only in-frame clones and misses some; the assay was immunoSEQ multiplex PCR. The sample has fewer than 250,000 clones, roughly 82% seen once. Sequencing input: peripheral blood. The source of these receptors is a woman between 70 and 85 years old with acute or convalescent COVID-19.

The V call is TRBV6-1, the J call TRBJ1-2; 7 bases align to TRBD1. The CDR3 length is 18 residues. Germline CDR1 MNHNS, CDR2 SASEGT. Trimming at V came to 2 bases and at J to 4 bases, leaving 16 bases not matched to a gene. CDR3 residues: CASSENLGIGQETYGYTF. CDR3 nucleotides: TGTGCCAGCAGTGAAAACCTCGGTATTGGACAGGAAACCTATGGCTACACCTTC.

V is TRBV7-2 and J is TRBJ2-3; 7 nucleotides line up with TRBD2. CDR1 SGHTA and CDR2 FQGNSA come from the germline V gene. V dropped 5 bases and J dropped 4; count of bases not matched to a gene: 9. This CDR3 is 15 amino acids long. The DNA for the CDR3 is TGTGCCAGCAGCGGGGGGAGGGGCCGGGCAGATACGCAGTATTTT. Protein sequence: CASSGGRGRADTQYF.

This chain uses TRBV5-8 with TRBJ2-3; 7 bases fit TRBD1. CDR1 is SGHTS, CDR2 YDEGEE, per germline. The CDR3 extends over 16 amino acids. V shed 4 bases, J shed 3 bases, and the junction held 11 bases outside the gene matches. The CDR3 region is CASSPGTVKSTDTQYF. The CDR3, as DNA: TGTGCCAGCAGCCCTGGGACAGTGAAAAGTACAGATACGCAGTATTTT.

This chain joins TRBV28 and TRBJ1-2, with D possibly TRBD1 on 6 matching bases. The CDR3 loop spans 14 amino acids. Germline CDR1 MDHEN, CDR2 SYDVKM. Trimming cost V 2 bases and J 7 bases, with 14 bases left between them. The CDR3 region is CASSLAGGEGGYTF. Written as DNA, the CDR3 is TGTGCCAGCAGTTTAGCGGGGGGCGAGGGTGGCTACACCTTC.

A note on this clone: The same CDR3 also results from other DNA sequences found in this sample. The chain carries TRBV7-9 and TRBJ1-2; maybe TRBD1 (6 bases). CDR1 is SEHNR and CDR2 is FQNEAQ in the germline V gene (reference sequence). The CDR3 sequence is 13 residues long. The ends were cut back, 4 bases at V and 4 bases at J, with 10 bases in the middle. The CDR3 loop is CASSSTGSYGYTF. DNA for the CDR3: TGTGCCAGCAGCTCTACAGGGAGCTATGGCTACACCTTC.

This chain joins TRBV2 and TRBJ2-3, with D tentatively TRBD2 (5 bases). This CDR3 is 13 amino acids long. Looked up from germline, CDR1 is SNHLY and CDR2 is FYNNEI. V was shortened by 7 bases and J by 3 bases, with 11 bases between the two germline ends. CDR3 in amino acids: CASKRDATDTQYF. As DNA, the CDR3 is TGTGCCAGCAAGAGGGATGCGACAGATACGCAGTATTTT.

CDR3 protein: CASDPTGGSYGYTF. CDR3 in DNA: TGCGCCAGCGACCCGACAGGGGGCAGCTATGGCTACACCTTC. The genes are TRBV10-2 and TRBJ1-2; 10 nucleotides line up with TRBD1. This CDR3 contains 14 residues. V dropped 8 bases and J dropped 4; count of bases not matched to a gene: 7. Germline V gene sequence: CDR1 WSHSY, CDR2 SAAADI.

V and J are TRBV19 and TRBJ1-2; D is possibly TRBD1 (5 bases). V gave up 6 bases and J gave up 11 bases, with 22 bases separating them. CDR3 length equals 14 residues. Germline values: CDR1 LNHDA, CDR2 SQIVND (reference sequence). This CDR3 reads CASRLDTQTSGYTF. CDR3 DNA sequence: TGTGCCAGTAGGCTGGACACACAGACAAGCGGGTACACCTTC.

This clone was observed a few times. The chain couples TRBV6-4 to TRBJ1-4; tentatively, D is TRBD1 (5 bases). Germline-derived CDR1 and CDR2 are MRHNA and SNTAGT. The V and J ends lost 8 bases and 7 bases respectively, with 14 bases between them. There are 13 residues in the CDR3. The CDR3 bases are TGTGCCAGCTGCGTCAGGGTAGTTGAAAAACTGTTTTTT. It codes for CASCVRVVEKLFF.

This chain connects TRBV5-6 to TRBJ2-7; 7 bases align to TRBD1. The CDR3 sequence is 14 residues long. With V trimmed by 0 bases and J by 4 bases, 4 bases remained unmatched. Germline loops: CDR1 SGHDT, CDR2 YYEEEE. In DNA form, the CDR3 reads TGTGCCAGCAGCTTGGCCGGGACAGTTTACGAGCAGTACTTC. Translated, it gives CASSLAGTVYEQYF.

This clone turned up a few times. The gene calls are TRBV4-1 and TRBJ2-1; 7 nucleotides line up with TRBD2. The CDR3 has 18 residues. With 0 bases clipped from V and 7 bases from J, the junction kept 15 bases outside the gene matches. CDR1 is MGHRA and CDR2 is YSYEKL in the germline V gene. In DNA, the CDR3 is TGCGCCAGCAGCCAAGACGGGGGGAGACCCGTCTCCGTGAATGAGCAGTTCTTC. It yields the protein CASSQDGGRPVSVNEQFF.

The chain couples TRBV5-4 to TRBJ2-5; D may be TRBD2 (5 bases). From germline, CDR1 is SGHNT and CDR2 YYREEE (reference sequence). V lost 0 bases and J 2 bases, leaving 11 bases between the germline ends. The CDR3 has 15 residues. In nucleotides, the CDR3 is TGTGCCAGCAGCTTGGTGAGAGGGAATCAAGAGACCCAGTACTTC. Translating it yields CASSLVRGNQETQYF.

This clone was recorded once. This chain joins TRBV5-5 and TRBJ1-6; 10 bases agree with TRBD1. The CDR3 is made up of 14 amino acids. From germline, CDR1 is SGHKS and CDR2 YYEKEE (reference sequence). Trimming cost V 4 bases and J 7 bases; bases outside gene matches: 2. Here the CDR3 DNA reads TGTGCCAGCAGCATGGGACAGGGGAATTCACCCCTCCACTTT. Protein product: CASSMGQGNSPLHF.

The V gene is TRBV3-1 (or the pseudogene TRBV3-2), the J gene TRBJ2-7; unclear D gene. Trimming pared 1 base from V and 6 bases from J, leaving 10 bases between. Germline V gives CDR1 LGHDT, CDR2 YNNKEL (reference sequence). The CDR3 has 13 residues. The CDR3 nucleotides read TGTGCCAGCAGCCAAGGTACAGTGGCCGAGCAGTACTTC. Residues: CASSQGTVAEQYF.

This sequence joins TRBV19 and TRBJ1-2; no firm D call. With 7 bases removed from V and 1 base from J, the gap between germline ends came to 10 bases. The CDR3 contains 13 residues. Germline lookup yields CDR1 LNHDA and CDR2 SQIVND (reference sequence). Here the CDR3 reads CASIEPGNYGYTF. CDR3 coding DNA: TGTGCCAGTATCGAGCCAGGTAACTATGGCTACACCTTC.

V usage is TRBV7-2 and J usage is TRBJ1-4; a possible D gene is TRBD1 (6 bases). CDR1 and CDR2 from the germline V gene are SGHTA and FQGNSA. The CDR3 is made up of 13 amino acids. The V end was cut by 4 bases, the J end by 7 bases, with 10 bases between. CDR3 protein: CASSSGHREKLFF. The CDR3 nucleotides read TGTGCCAGCAGCTCGGGACACCGTGAAAAACTGTTTTTT.

The rearrangement joins TRBV30 to TRBJ1-5, with a weak D call TRBD1 (6 bases). Trimming cost V 2 bases and J 6 bases, with 11 bases left between them. Germline V gene lookup returns CDR1 GTSNPN and CDR2 SVGIG (reference sequence). This CDR3 is 13 amino acids long. For the CDR3, the DNA is TGTGCCTGGAGTTACAGGGAAGGTCAGCCCCAGCATTTT. Amino acid sequence: CAWSYREGQPQHF. Drawing the rest from reference TRBV30 and TRBJ1-5, the complete variable domain is SQTIHQWPATLVQPVGSPLSLECTVEGTSNPNLYWYRQAAGRGLQLLFYSVGIGQISSEVPQNLSASRPQDRQFILSSKKLLLSDSGFYLCAWSYREGQPQHFGDGTRLSIL.

CDR3 nucleotide sequence: TGTGCCAGCAGCTTAGGGGACAGGGCCCGCAATCAGCCCCAGCATTTT. It yields the protein CASSLGDRARNQPQHF. The chain uses TRBV7-2 and TRBJ1-5; 9 nucleotides line up with TRBD1. CDR3 length: 16 residues. V dropped 1 base and J dropped 2; count of bases not matched to a gene: 3. From germline, CDR1 is SGHTA and CDR2 FQGNSA.